The 27 T cell receptor beta chains below come from one sample, sequenced in a study of T-cell memory formation after mild COVID-19. MiXCR was run by TCRdb on the 5' RACE reads, yielding one entry per CDR3 protein. The data contain approximately 400,000 distinct CDR3 sequences, 18% of them singletons. Sequencing was done on a sample of PBMCs or a T cell subset sorted from them (not recorded which). These receptors were taken from a man younger than 35 who had mild COVID-19 (a few samples of this study predate the infection). Cell type and time point are not known.

The chain recombines TRBV28 with TRBJ2-3; D may be TRBD2 (7 bases). CDR1 is MDHEN and CDR2 is SYDVKM in the germline V gene. V dropped 5 bases and J dropped 7 bases, with 22 bases sitting between them. There are 16 residues in the CDR3. CDR3: CASSPLGAGVRYTQYF. CDR3 DNA: TGTGCCAGCAGTCCCCTGGGGGCGGGGGTCCGGTATACGCAGTATTTT.

This clonotype showed up just a few times. Written as DNA, the CDR3 is TGCGCCAGCAGCCCGGGACTTGTCGATCAGCCCCAGCATTTT. Protein product: CASSPGLVDQPQHF. J is TRBJ1-5 and V is TRBV4-3, with a weak D call TRBD1 (5 bases). The CDR3 totals 14 residues. Germline CDR1 reads LGHNA; CDR2 reads YSLEER. V was cut by 4 bases and J by 5 bases, with 12 bases left in between.

There are many counts of this clonotype. The chain combines TRBV12-3 or TRBV12-4 with TRBJ2-2; D is unresolved. The CDR3 loop spans 11 amino acids. Trimming took off 3 bases at V and 10 bases at J, with 6 bases between the two ends. CDR3 coding DNA: TGTGCCAGCAGTTTGGGCTTGGAGCTGTTTTTT. Amino acid sequence: CASSLGLELFF.

In its sample, this clonotype was seen a few times. The rearrangement uses TRBV7-6 and TRBJ2-1, with TRBD2 as a possible D gene (5 bases). V was cut by 6 bases and J by 10 bases, with 13 bases left in between. Looked up from germline, CDR1 is SGHVS and CDR2 is FNYEAQ. This CDR3 spans 12 amino acids. The CDR3 spells CASSSLGVEQFF. The DNA of the CDR3 is TGTGCCAGCAGTTCACTCGGGGTAGAGCAGTTCTTC.

The rearrangement links TRBV10-3 to TRBJ2-5; D gene ambiguous. The CDR3 spans 14 residues. The V gene's germline CDR1 is ENHRY and CDR2 SYGVKD. V shed 1 base and J shed 0 bases, with 6 bases lying between them. In DNA, the CDR3 is TGTGCCATCAGTGAGTATCCTGACCAAGAGACCCAGTACTTC. Amino acid sequence: CAISEYPDQETQYF.

The chain has TRBV20-1 and TRBJ2-1; D could derive from TRBD1 or TRBD2 (5 bases each). Trimming stripped 5 bases from V and 3 bases from J, with 17 bases between. Germline loops: CDR1 DFQATT, CDR2 SNEGSKA (reference sequence). The CDR3 runs 15 residues. CDR3 coding DNA: TGCAGTGCTTACGAAAGGGGAGTTGGCTACAATGAGCAGTTCTTC. Translating gives CSAYERGVGYNEQFF.

V and J are TRBV9 and TRBJ2-1; 10 positions agree with TRBD2. Germline lookup yields CDR1 SGDLS and CDR2 YYNGEE. The junction had 10 bases not matched to a gene; V was cut back by 4 bases and J by 3 bases. The CDR3 sequence is 17 residues long. Here the CDR3 reads CASSPGTSGVNYNEQFF. In nucleotides, the CDR3 is TGTGCCAGCAGCCCAGGCACTAGCGGGGTCAACTACAATGAGCAGTTCTTC.

In this sample, this clonotype turned up a few times. The rearrangement uses TRBV11-2 and TRBJ2-3; D is undetermined. CDR1 SGHAT and CDR2 FQNNGV come from the germline V gene. V dropped 1 base and J dropped 7 bases, with 6 bases sitting between them. This CDR3 is 12 amino acids long. CDR3 coding DNA: TGTGCCAGCAGCTTAGGCCGGAATACGCAGTATTTT. It specifies CASSLGRNTQYF.

The rearrangement uses TRBV7-2 and TRBJ2-1, with TRBD2 matching 9 bases. V lost 6 bases, J lost 7 bases, and 4 bases stayed unmatched. CDR1 SGHTA and CDR2 FQGNSA come from the germline V gene. This CDR3 has 13 amino acids. CDR3 nucleotides: TGTGCCAGCAGAGTCCTAGCGGGAAATGAGCAGTTCTTC. Its translation: CASRVLAGNEQFF.

The rearrangement links TRBV29-1 to TRBJ2-3; tentatively, D is TRBD2 (6 bases). Per germline, CDR1 SQVTM and CDR2 ANQGSEA. V was clipped by 7 bases and J by 1 base, with 15 bases between them. CDR3 size: 14 residues. In DNA form, the CDR3 reads TGCAGCGGTCTTGGGCGGGGCGGCACAGATACGCAGTATTTT. Its protein is CSGLGRGGTDTQYF.

The V call is TRBV7-6, the J call TRBJ2-7; 7 nucleotides line up with TRBD1. Losses at the gene ends were 5 bases for V and 3 bases for J; bases not matched to a gene: 7. Germline CDR1 reads SGHVS; CDR2 reads FNYEAQ. The CDR3 totals 14 residues. CDR3 loop: CASSTRDSFYEQYF. CDR3 bases: TGTGCCAGCAGCACCCGGGACAGTTTCTACGAGCAGTACTTC.

The rearrangement links TRBV7-9 to TRBJ2-1; no clear D gene. The germline V gene has CDR1 SEHNR and CDR2 FQNEAQ (reference sequence). V gave up 3 bases and J gave up 7 bases, with 7 bases separating them. The CDR3 has 12 residues. The CDR3 spells CASSFPRNEQFF. DNA for the CDR3: TGTGCCAGCAGCTTCCCCCGGAATGAGCAGTTCTTC.

This clonotype was recorded a few times. V gene TRBV7-2 combines with J gene TRBJ2-3, with a possible D match to TRBD1 (5 bases). V shed 6 bases and J shed 2 bases, with 12 bases lying between them. Germline V gives CDR1 SGHTA, CDR2 FQGNSA. This CDR3 comprises 14 residues. The CDR3 region has the DNA TGTGCCAGCAGACCCTCAGGGATCACAGATACGCAGTATTTT. Amino acid sequence: CASRPSGITDTQYF.

This rearrangement joins TRBV19 to TRBJ2-1; 8 bases map to TRBD1. V gave up 5 bases and J gave up 8 bases; unmatched junction bases: 17. The CDR3 runs to 17 residues. Germline V lookup: CDR1 LNHDA, CDR2 SQIVND (reference sequence). In DNA form, the CDR3 reads TGTGCCAGTAGTCCTGACGGCCAGGGGGCGCATTTCGATGAGCAGTTCTTC. It translates to CASSPDGQGAHFDEQFF.

This clonotype was recorded once. The V call is TRBV3-1, the J call TRBJ2-7; TRBD1 is a possible D gene (5 bases). The CDR3 runs to 13 residues. Between the trimmed V and J ends, which lost 1 base and 5 bases, there was a span of 9 bases. Looked up from germline, CDR1 is LGHDT and CDR2 is YNNKEL (reference sequence). CDR3 in amino acids: CASSQVQGHEQYF. For the CDR3, the DNA is TGTGCCAGCAGCCAAGTGCAGGGCCACGAGCAGTACTTC.

The chain couples TRBV30 to TRBJ2-1, with TRBD2 matching over 13 bases. With V trimmed by 6 bases and J by 0 bases, 8 bases remained unmatched. This CDR3 has 17 residues. The germline CDR1 and CDR2 sequences are GTSNPN and SVGIG (reference sequence). CDR3 nucleotides: TGTGCCTGTTTACTAGCGGGGGGGTTAGACTCCTACAATGAGCAGTTCTTC. It translates to CACLLAGGLDSYNEQFF.

This chain uses TRBV20-1 with TRBJ2-3, with D perhaps matching TRBD1 (5 bases). Germline CDR1 DFQATT, CDR2 SNEGSKA (reference sequence). V shed 6 bases and J shed 0 bases, with 13 bases lying between them. The length of the CDR3 is 14 residues. The CDR3 here is CSATEKGSTDTQYF. The CDR3 DNA is TGCAGTGCGACCGAAAAGGGGAGCACAGATACGCAGTATTTT.

This clonotype was found a few times. The chain links TRBV5-5 to TRBJ2-3; the match to TRBD1 covers 7 bases. Losses at the gene ends were 2 bases for V and 6 bases for J; bases not matched to a gene: 6. This CDR3 comprises 14 residues. Per germline, CDR1 SGHKS and CDR2 YYEKEE (reference sequence). CDR3 nucleotides: TGTGCCAGCAGCTTAGCCACAGGGGCGGATACGCAGTATTTT. The encoded protein is CASSLATGADTQYF.

The chain is built from TRBV21-1 and TRBJ2-2; whether TRBD2, the table's D call, matches the DNA was not checked. TRBV21-1 is shown as a pseudogene. The length of the CDR3 is 21 residues. The CDR3: CASSKKTPGLAGGPCTGELFF. The CDR3 DNA is TGTGCCAGCAGCAAGAAAACCCCGGGACTAGCGGGGGGGCCGTGCACCGGGGAGCTGTTTTTT.

This clonotype was counted a few times. The rearrangement uses TRBV6-6 and TRBJ1-3; no definite D call. Trimming removed 6 bases at V and 3 bases at J, with 12 bases between. The CDR3 has 14 residues. CDR1 is MNHNY and CDR2 is SVGAGI in the germline V gene (reference sequence). CDR3 DNA: TGTGCCAGCAGCGAGAGGGAGGATGGAAACACCATATATTTT. Residues: CASSEREDGNTIYF.

This clonotype was seen only a few times. V usage is TRBV5-1 and J usage is TRBJ2-1, with no clear D. V lost 0 bases and J lost 7, with 29 bases in between. The length of the CDR3 is 20 residues. CDR1 and CDR2 (germline): SGHRS, YFSETQ. The CDR3 DNA is TGCGCCAGCAGCTTGGTACCCCCCCGTTTTCGACCAACGTTCGAAAATGAGCAGTTCTTC. As protein: CASSLVPPRFRPTFENEQFF.

In this sample, this clonotype turned up once. J is TRBJ2-3 and V is TRBV20-1; D gene ambiguous. V was pared by 5 bases and J by 2 bases, with 5 bases between. The germline V gene has CDR1 DFQATT and CDR2 SNEGSKA (reference sequence). The CDR3 runs to 11 residues. CDR3 loop: CSASNTDTQYF. CDR3 in DNA: TGCAGTGCTTCCAACACAGATACGCAGTATTTT.

V and J are TRBV10-3 and TRBJ1-1, with 7 bases that match TRBD1. The V gene end was trimmed by 8 bases and the J gene end by 1 base; junction bases not matched to a gene: 13. Looked up from germline, CDR1 is ENHRY and CDR2 is SYGVKD. CDR3 size: 16 residues. DNA of the CDR3: TGTGCCATCCGATATGGAGAGGGGGCGCGGAACACTGAAGCTTTCTTT. Translated: CAIRYGEGARNTEAFF.

This clonotype was detected only a few times. This chain links TRBV11-2 with TRBJ2-4; either TRBD1 or TRBD2 may fit D (5 bases each). V was clipped by 7 bases and J by 8 bases, with 18 bases between them. The CDR3 is 14 amino acids. CDR1 is SGHAT and CDR2 is FQNNGV in the germline V gene. DNA for the CDR3: TGTGCCAGCACCAAAATCAGGGACGGGGACATTCAGTACTTC. It codes for CASTKIRDGDIQYF.

This clonotype showed up just a few times. V usage is TRBV20-1 and J usage is TRBJ2-3; 8 nucleotides align to TRBD2. The V gene end was trimmed by 3 bases and the J gene end by 5 bases; junction bases not matched to a gene: 4. Germline-derived CDR1 and CDR2 are DFQATT and SNEGSKA (reference sequence). The CDR3 extends over 13 amino acids. CDR3 DNA: TGCAGTGCTAGTCGGGGGGGCCGAGATACGCAGTATTTT. Translation gives CSASRGGRDTQYF.

This clonotype was counted only a few times. The gene calls are TRBV5-1 and TRBJ1-1, with D tentatively TRBD1 (6 bases). This CDR3 contains 14 residues. Germline CDR1 reads SGHRS; CDR2 reads YFSETQ. The V end lost 4 bases, the J end lost 1 base, and 11 bases lay between the germline ends. The CDR3 sequence is CASSRRTENTEAFF. CDR3 bases: TGCGCCAGCAGCCGCCGGACAGAGAACACTGAAGCTTTCTTT.

V gene TRBV4-3 combines with J gene TRBJ1-1; D uncertain. Looked up from germline, CDR1 is LGHNA and CDR2 is YSLEER. The CDR3 is 16 residues long. With 0 bases removed from V and 0 bases from J, the gap between germline ends came to 11 bases. The chain's CDR3 is CASSQELGPVNTEAFF. Written as DNA, the CDR3 is TGCGCCAGCAGCCAAGAACTGGGCCCCGTGAACACTGAAGCTTTCTTT.